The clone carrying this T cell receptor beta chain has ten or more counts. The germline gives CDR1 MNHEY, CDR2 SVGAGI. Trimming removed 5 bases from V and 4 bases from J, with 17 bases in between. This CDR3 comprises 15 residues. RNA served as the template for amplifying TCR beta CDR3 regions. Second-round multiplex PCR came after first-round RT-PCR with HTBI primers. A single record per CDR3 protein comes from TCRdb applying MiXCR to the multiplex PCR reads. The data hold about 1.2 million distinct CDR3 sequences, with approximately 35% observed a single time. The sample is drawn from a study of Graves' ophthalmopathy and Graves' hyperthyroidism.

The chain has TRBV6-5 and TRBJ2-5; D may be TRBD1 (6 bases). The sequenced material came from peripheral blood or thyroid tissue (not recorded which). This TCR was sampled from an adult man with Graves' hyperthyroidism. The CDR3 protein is CASSHSGQTRETQYF. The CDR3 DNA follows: TGTGCCAGCAGTCATTCCGGACAGACTCGAGAGACCCAGTACTTC.